The rows below give T cell receptor beta chains drawn from one sample of a study of T cell clonotyping in hematopoietic cell transplantation. Measured with immunoSEQ multiplex PCR; TCRdb has only the in-frame clones, and not every one. This sample carries some 5,100 clones, 70% to 85% of them seen once, and the ten largest clones take 27%. The material sequenced was PBMCs, taken 100 days after allogeneic stem cell transplant. Source of these receptors: a male patient in his forties or fifties who had an allogeneic stem cell transplant from an unrelated donor, so the T cells may come from the graft donor. Some clones in this sample may be carry-over from other donors' samples. CDR3s include the opening cysteine and the closing phenylalanine or tryptophan. Fields, in order: V gene, CDR3 length, J gene, CDR3 protein.

TRBV25-1	15	TRBJ2-5	CASSEGNHRGETQYF
TRBV30	17	TRBJ1-5	CAWSVADLTISNQPQHF
TRBV5-1	11	TRBJ2-3	CASSQADTQYF
TRBV9	15	TRBJ2-1	CASSYAGLLHNEQFF
TRBV2	13	TRBJ2-1	CASTQGRHNEQFF
TRBV4-3	14	TRBJ1-2	CASSQVAANYGYTF
TRBV2	13	TRBJ2-7	CASSDGRSYEQYF
TRBV5-4	14	TRBJ1-1	CASMTVGLNTEAFF
TRBV5-6	14	TRBJ2-3	CASSLGLAGGTQYF
TRBV30	13	TRBJ1-1	CAWSRGTNTEAFF
TRBV27	15	TRBJ1-2	CASRTDGGRDYGYTF
TRBV19	11	TRBJ1-1	CASRTTTEAFF